This T cell receptor (beta chain) appears in the sequencing data of a study of T cell changes during pregnancy in multiple sclerosis. CDR3 length equals 14 residues. V lost 0 bases and J 7 bases, leaving 13 bases between the germline ends. Germline V CDR1 and CDR2: MNHEY, SMNVEV (reference sequence). Generated by immunoSEQ multiplex PCR, the TCRdb table keeps only in-frame clones and is missing some. Here the sample spans 40,000 to 55,000 clones, roughly 90% being singletons. Sequencing was performed on peripheral blood, taken in the second trimester of pregnancy. The rearrangement uses TRBV27 and TRBJ2-7; possibly TRBD1 for D (5 bases). The TCR sequence derives from a female donor in good health, enrolled as a control in a pregnancy study. The CDR3 sequence: CASSLSTAPTEQYF. The CDR3 coding sequence is TGTGCCAGCAGTTTATCGACAGCACCCACTGAGCAGTACTTC.